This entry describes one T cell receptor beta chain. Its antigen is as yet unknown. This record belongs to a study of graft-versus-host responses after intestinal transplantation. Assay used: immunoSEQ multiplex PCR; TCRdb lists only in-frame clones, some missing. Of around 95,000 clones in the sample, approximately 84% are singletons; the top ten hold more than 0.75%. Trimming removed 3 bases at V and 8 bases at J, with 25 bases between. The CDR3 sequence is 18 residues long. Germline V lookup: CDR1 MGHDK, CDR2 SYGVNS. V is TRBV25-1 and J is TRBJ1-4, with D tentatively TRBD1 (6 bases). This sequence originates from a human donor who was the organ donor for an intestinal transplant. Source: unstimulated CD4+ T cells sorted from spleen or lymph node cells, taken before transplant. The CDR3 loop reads CASSDYTGQGYAREKLFF. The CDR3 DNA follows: TGTGCCAGCAGTGATTATACGGGGCAGGGGTATGCGCGCGAAAAACTGTTTTTT.